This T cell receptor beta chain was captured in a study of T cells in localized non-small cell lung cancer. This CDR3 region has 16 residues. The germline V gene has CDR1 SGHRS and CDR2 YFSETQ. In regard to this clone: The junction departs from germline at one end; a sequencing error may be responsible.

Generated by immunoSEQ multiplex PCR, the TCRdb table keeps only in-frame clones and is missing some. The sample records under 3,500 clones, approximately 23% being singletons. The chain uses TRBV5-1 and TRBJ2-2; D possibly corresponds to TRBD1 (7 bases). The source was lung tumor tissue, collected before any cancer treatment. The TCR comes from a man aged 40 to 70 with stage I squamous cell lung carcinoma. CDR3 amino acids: CASSGGTVANTGELFF. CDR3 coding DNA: TGCGCCAGCAGCGGGGGGACAGTCGCGAACACCGGGGAGYTGTTTTTT.